These 26 T cell receptor beta chains share one sample of origin, sequenced in a study of cytomegalovirus exposure and HLA in healthy donors. Profiled with immunoSEQ multiplex PCR; TCRdb holds only in-frame clones, not every one. The repertoire holds about 200,000 clones, about nine tenths seen once, with 1.5% to 2% in the top ten. The material sequenced was PBMCs. These receptors came from a woman between 18 and 30 years old in good health and CMV-seropositive.

This chain joins TRBV7-3 and TRBJ2-2, with 7 positions matching TRBD1. Per the germline V gene, CDR1 is SGHTA and CDR2 is FQGTGA. With 5 bases clipped from V and 0 bases from J, the junction kept 3 bases outside the gene matches. This CDR3 comprises 15 residues. The CDR3 nucleotides read TGTGCCAGCAGCCAGGGACAGCCGAACACCGGGGAGCTGTTTTTT. Translation: CASSQGQPNTGELFF.

This clone has a handful of counts. The chain has TRBV29-1 and TRBJ2-2; D unclear. The CDR3 is 11 amino acids. The ends were cut back, 5 bases at V and 4 bases at J, with 5 bases in the middle. Per the germline V gene, CDR1 is SQVTM and CDR2 is ANQGSEA. CDR3 residues: CSVIRTGELFF. The CDR3 region has the DNA TGCAGCGTTATCCGCACCGGGGAGCTGTTTTTT.

The chain recombines TRBV15 with TRBJ2-1; TRBD2 agrees at 14 bases. V lost 5 bases to trimming and J lost 7 bases; unmatched junction nucleotides: 19. The germline gives CDR1 LNHNV, CDR2 YYDKDF (reference sequence). This CDR3 has 20 amino acids. This CDR3 is CATSQKRLGAGLAGENEQFF. CDR3 DNA: TGTGCCACCAGCCAAAAAAGATTAGGGGCGGGACTAGCGGGAGAAAATGAGCAGTTCTTC. The entire variable domain, with the rest obtained from reference TRBV15 and TRBJ2-1, is as follows: DAMVIQNPRYQVTQFGKPVTLSCSQTLNHNVMYWYQQKSSQAPKLLFHYYDKDFNNEADTPDNFQSRRPNTSFCFLDIRSPGLGDTAMYLCATSQKRLGAGLAGENEQFFGPGTRLTVL.

This clone appeared a single time. The gene calls are TRBV7-8 and TRBJ2-7, with TRBD1 matching over 8 bases. V shed 1 base and J 2 bases; nucleotides not matched to a gene: 4. Germline assignment: CDR1 SGHVS and CDR2 FQNEAQ. This CDR3 is built from 15 residues. CDR3 region: CASSLGGTGPYEQYF. DNA of the CDR3: TGTGCCAGCAGCTTAGGTGGGACAGGTCCCTACGAGCAGTACTTC.

The CDR3 bases are TGTGCCAGCAGTTTAGCCCGAGACTCCTACGAGCAGTACTTC. It encodes CASSLARDSYEQYF. The chain is built from TRBV28 and TRBJ2-7; no clear D. The V end lost 2 bases, the J end lost 0 bases, and 8 bases lay between the germline ends. The length of the CDR3 is 14 residues. The germline CDR1 and CDR2 sequences are MDHEN and SYDVKM. Variable domain in full (rest from reference TRBV28 and TRBJ2-7): DVKVTQSSRYLVKRTGEKVFLECVQDMDHENMFWYRQDPGLGLRLIYFSYDVKMKEKGDIPEGYSVSREKKERFSLILESASTNQTSMYLCASSLARDSYEQYFGPGTRLTVT.

The genes are TRBV5-6 and TRBJ1-2; TRBD1 is a possible D gene (6 bases). CDR3 length: 15 residues. The V end lost 0 bases, the J end lost 2 bases, and 11 bases lay between the germline ends. Germline-derived CDR1 and CDR2 are SGHDT and YYEEEE. CDR3 region: CASSLDVRGNYGYTF. For the CDR3, the DNA is TGTGCCAGCAGCTTGGATGTCAGGGGAAACTATGGCTACACCTTC. Filled out from reference TRBV5-6 and TRBJ1-2, the complete variable domain reads DAGVTQSPTHLIKTRGQQVTLRCSPKSGHDTVSWYQQALGQGPQFIFQYYEEEERQRGNFPDRFSGHQFPNYSSELNVNALLLGDSALYLCASSLDVRGNYGYTFGSGTRLTVV.

The V call is TRBV5-1, the J call TRBJ1-2; 9 bases map to TRBD1. The CDR3 is made up of 16 amino acids. With V trimmed by 3 bases and J by 5 bases, 11 bases remained unmatched. The germline CDR1 and CDR2 sequences are SGHRS and YFSETQ. CDR3 region: CASSSGPTGGGYGYTF. Here the CDR3 DNA reads TGCGCCAGCAGCTCCGGGCCGACAGGGGGAGGATATGGCTACACCTTC.

This clone was detected once. The chain joins TRBV30 to TRBJ1-2, with 9 positions matching TRBD1. J lost 6 bases, V lost 0 bases, and 8 bases had no gene match. Germline V lookup: CDR1 GTSNPN, CDR2 SVGIG (reference sequence). This CDR3 spans 15 amino acids. CDR3 amino acids: CAWSVGSTGGDGYTF. For the CDR3, the DNA is TGTGCCTGGAGTGTAGGTTCGACAGGGGGGGATGGCTACACCTTC.

The chain employs TRBV6-1 and TRBJ1-3; 8 nucleotides match TRBD1. CDR1 and CDR2 from the germline V gene are MNHNS and SASEGT. Unmatched junction bases numbered 11, after V lost 4 bases and J lost 3 bases. The CDR3 sequence is 17 residues long. The CDR3 nucleotides read TGTGCCAGCAGTGCCGGAAACAGGGGGAAGATTGGAAACACCATATATTTT. Translation: CASSAGNRGKIGNTIYF.

The rearrangement uses TRBV5-6 and TRBJ1-1; TRBD1 matches 11 bases. CDR1 and CDR2 (germline): SGHDT, YYEEEE. CDR3 size: 17 residues. Unmatched junction bases numbered 10, after V lost 6 bases and J lost 0 bases. DNA of the CDR3: TGTGCCAGCAACACGGACAGGGGGCTTAAGATGAACACTGAAGCTTTCTTT. It translates to CASNTDRGLKMNTEAFF.

Remarks on this clone: No DNA is shown, since the ends of the CDR3 on it are uncertain; the CDR3 is the one TCRdb lists. The V call is TRBV5-5, the J call TRBJ2-1; the table names TRBD1, a call not compared with the DNA. CDR1 SGHKS and CDR2 YYEKEE come from the germline V gene (reference sequence). Including both end residues, the CDR3 is 16 amino acids long. The CDR3 here is CASSVGTGAQGMSRFF.

This chain connects TRBV19 to TRBJ2-7, with a tentative D call TRBD2 (5 bases). CDR3 length: 12 amino acids. Trimming left V 7 bases short and J 3 bases short, with 10 bases between. CDR1 and CDR2 from the germline V gene are LNHDA and SQIVND (reference sequence). CDR3: CASMGSYYEQYF. CDR3 DNA sequence: TGTGCCAGTATGGGGAGCTACTACGAGCAGTACTTC.

This chain uses TRBV7-9 with TRBJ2-3, with D perhaps matching TRBD2 (6 bases). CDR3 length: 14 amino acids. V lost 6 bases to trimming and J lost 3 bases, with 13 bases between them. Germline CDR1 and CDR2: SEHNR and FQNEAQ (reference sequence). CDR3 residues: CASSTSSRTDTQYF. The CDR3 nucleotides read TGTGCCAGCAGTACTAGCTCCCGGACAGATACGCAGTATTTT.

This clone has a single count. This rearrangement joins TRBV6-5 to TRBJ1-1; 7 nucleotides line up with TRBD1. With 6 bases clipped from V and 3 bases from J, the junction kept 7 bases outside the gene matches. The CDR3 totals 14 residues. CDR1 MNHEY and CDR2 SVGAGI come from the germline V gene. The CDR3 DNA reads as TGTGCCAGCAGGGTGAACAGGGGCTACACTGAAGCTTTCTTT. It yields the protein CASRVNRGYTEAFF.

V usage is TRBV5-1 and J usage is TRBJ1-4; the D is unclear. The CDR3 contains 14 residues. CDR1 SGHRS and CDR2 YFSETQ come from the germline V gene. The V end lost 9 bases, the J end lost 8 bases, and 20 bases lay between the germline ends. CDR3 sequence (DNA): TGCGCCACCACAGTTGGGCCCTTTTGGGAAAAACTGTTTTTT. The encoded protein is CATTVGPFWEKLFF. Combining the CDR3 with reference TRBV5-1 and TRBJ1-4 gives the whole variable domain KAGVTQTPRYLIKTRGQQVTLSCSPISGHRSVSWYQQTPGQGLQFLFEYFSETQRNKGNFPGRFSGRQFSNSRSEMNVSTLELGDSALYLCATTVGPFWEKLFFGSGTQLSVL.

V is TRBV18 and J is TRBJ2-2; D perhaps matches TRBD1 (5 bases). Trimming took off 3 bases at V and 5 bases at J, with 13 bases between the two ends. The germline V gene encodes CDR1 KGHSH and CDR2 LQKENI. CDR3 size: 15 residues. In DNA, the CDR3 is TGTGCCAGCTCACCCTCGCAGGGATTAACCGGGGAGCTGTTTTTT. Translated: CASSPSQGLTGELFF.

This chain joins TRBV4-1 and TRBJ2-1, with D possibly matching TRBD2 (5 bases). The CDR3 covers 15 residues. V was pared by 6 bases and J by 7 bases, with 19 bases between. CDR1 and CDR2 from the germline V gene are MGHRA and YSYEKL. This CDR3 reads CASRQKEGPGNEQFF. The CDR3 DNA reads TGCGCCAGCAGACAGAAAGAGGGTCCGGGGAATGAGCAGTTCTTC.

The rearrangement joins TRBV5-1 to TRBJ1-2; D is perhaps TRBD1 (6 bases). Trimming took off 2 bases at V and 5 bases at J, with 19 bases between the two ends. The CDR3 totals 16 residues. Per the germline V gene, CDR1 is SGHRS and CDR2 is YFSETQ. CDR3 sequence: CASSLLVLDRMYGYTF. CDR3 in DNA: TGCGCCAGCAGCTTACTGGTACTCGACAGGATGTATGGCTACACCTTC.

This chain joins TRBV29-1 and TRBJ1-2; tentatively, D is TRBD1 (5 bases). Germline V gives CDR1 SQVTM, CDR2 ANQGSEA. V lost 6 bases, J lost 3 bases, and 8 bases lay in between. This CDR3 spans 11 amino acids. The CDR3 loop reads CSVAGDYGYTF. The CDR3 DNA reads as TGCAGCGTGGCGGGGGACTATGGCTACACCTTC.

This chain links TRBV28 with TRBJ2-2; D gene uncertain. The CDR3 extends over 13 amino acids. The germline V gene encodes CDR1 MDHEN and CDR2 SYDVKM. V shed 6 bases and J shed 0 bases, with 5 bases lying between them. This chain's CDR3 is CASSSANTGELFF. The CDR3 nucleotides read TGTGCCAGCAGCAGCGCGAACACCGGGGAGCTGTTTTTT.

This chain connects TRBV6-5 to TRBJ1-5; the D is unclear. The CDR3 runs 15 residues. V lost 6 bases to trimming and J lost 2 bases, with 14 bases between them. In germline, CDR1 is MNHEY, CDR2 SVGAGI. In DNA, the CDR3 is TGTGCCAGCAGCCCCCGAGCTACAGGCAATCAGCCCCAGCATTTT. Encoded protein: CASSPRATGNQPQHF.

J is TRBJ2-7 and V is TRBV9; possible D gene TRBD2, 5 bases. The length of the CDR3 is 14 residues. The germline V and J ends were trimmed by 0 bases and 0 bases, with 7 bases remaining between them. CDR1 and CDR2 from the germline V gene are SGDLS and YYNGEE. The chain's CDR3 is CASSVGGISYEQYF. DNA of the CDR3: TGTGCCAGCAGCGTAGGAGGGATCTCCTACGAGCAGTACTTC.

This clone was observed a single time. The chain has TRBV18 and TRBJ2-5, with 10 bases that match TRBD1. V shed 3 bases and J 2 bases; nucleotides not matched to a gene: 6. The germline gives CDR1 KGHSH, CDR2 LQKENI. CDR3 size: 16 residues. The CDR3 DNA reads as TGTGCCAGCTCACCCCTGGGACAGGGGTATCAAGAGACCCAGTACTTC. The encoded protein is CASSPLGQGYQETQYF.

This chain joins TRBV10-3 and TRBJ1-2; 7 bases fit TRBD1. The germline gives CDR1 ENHRY, CDR2 SYGVKD. CDR3 length: 14 residues. V was clipped by 6 bases and J by 8 bases; unmatched bases: 12. The CDR3 region is CAIRQPGQLVGYTF. The CDR3 nucleotides are TGTGCCATCAGGCAACCGGGACAGCTTGTGGGCTACACCTTC.

This rearrangement joins TRBV11-2 to TRBJ2-7, with TRBD2 matching 13 bases. The J segment lost 3 bases and the V segment lost 1 base, leaving 3 bases of the junction unmatched. The CDR3 runs 16 residues. Germline lookup yields CDR1 SGHAT and CDR2 FQNNGV. The CDR3 bases are TGTGCCAGCAGCTTAGGACTAGCGGGAGGTTACTACGAGCAGTACTTC. As protein: CASSLGLAGGYYEQYF.

V and J are TRBV5-4 and TRBJ2-7, with D perhaps matching TRBD2 (5 bases). Germline V lookup: CDR1 SGHNT, CDR2 YYREEE (reference sequence). The CDR3 runs to 15 residues. Trimming shortened V by 4 bases and J by 1 base, and 15 bases separated the two germline ends. The CDR3 protein is CASSPAGSMSYEQYF. CDR3 sequence (DNA): TGTGCCAGCAGCCCGGCGGGTAGTATGTCCTACGAGCAGTACTTC.